The present TCR beta chain was sequenced within a study of Graves' ophthalmopathy and Graves' hyperthyroidism. The germline V gene encodes CDR1 DFQATT and CDR2 SNEGSKA (reference sequence). V gave up 1 base and J gave up 2 bases; unmatched junction bases: 1. The CDR3 spans 13 residues. This clonotype was detected only a few times. The authors amplified TCR beta CDR3 regions, and they did so from RNA transcripts for repertoire sequencing. A first-round RT-PCR used HTBI primers, followed by a second-round multiplex PCR. In TCRdb, the multiplex PCR reads were re-called with MiXCR into one record per CDR3 protein. The data hold 740,000 or so distinct CDR3 sequences, with 40% observed a single time.

This receptor was taken from an adult man with Graves' ophthalmopathy. The J gene is TRBJ2-7, the V gene TRBV20-1; TRBD2 agrees at 8 bases. Sequencing input: peripheral blood. CDR3 sequence (DNA): TGCAGTGCTAGAGCGGGGGGGACCTACGAGCAGTACTTC. Protein: CSARAGGTYEQYF.